The 3 T cell receptor beta chains presented below share a single source sample, sequenced in a study of blood T cell repertoires in COVID-19. Sequencing was performed with immunoSEQ multiplex PCR; in TCRdb, only in-frame clones are kept and a portion is missing. The table lists more than 45,000 clones, 80% to 90% of them singletons. Material for sequencing was peripheral blood. These receptors were obtained from a woman aged 70-85 years with active COVID-19.

The chain recombines TRBV9 with TRBJ1-4, with D maybe TRBD1 (5 bases). The V end lost 0 bases, the J end lost 8 bases, and 14 bases lay between the germline ends. The CDR3 spans 15 residues. Germline V gene sequence: CDR1 SGDLS, CDR2 YYNGEE. CDR3 bases: TGTGCCAGCAGCGTAGAAGGGGCGTACGGCGAAAAACTGTTTTTT. It codes for CASSVEGAYGEKLFF.

This chain links TRBV7-2 with TRBJ1-4; 9 positions agree with TRBD1. The germline gives CDR1 SGHTA, CDR2 FQGNSA. This CDR3 region has 18 residues. V was pared by 0 bases and J by 6 bases, with 11 bases of the junction left unmatched. The CDR3 here is CASSLARRPGQGDEKLFF. In DNA, the CDR3 is TGTGCCAGCAGCTTAGCCCGCCGTCCGGGACAGGGCGATGAAAAACTGTTTTTT.

The chain couples TRBV3-1 (or the pseudogene TRBV3-2) to TRBJ1-3; a possible D gene is TRBD1 (5 bases). Trimming removed 4 bases at V and 0 bases at J, with 7 bases between. The CDR3 runs 14 residues. CDR1 and CDR2 (germline): LGHDT, YNNKEL (reference sequence). CDR3 region: CASSLQGSGNTIYF. DNA of the CDR3: TGTGCCAGCAGCCTCCAGGGCTCTGGAAACACCATATATTTT.